This record concerns one T cell receptor beta chain sequence. As yet, its antigen is unknown. The data were obtained in a study of cytomegalovirus exposure and HLA in healthy donors. For the study at large: Earlier sequencing of 200 million or so T cells yielded around 120 million unique TCR beta sequences.

CDR3 length: 13 amino acids. From germline, CDR1 is SGHDT and CDR2 YYEEEE. Trimming removed 4 bases at V and 5 bases at J, with 12 bases between. Amplification used 60 Vbeta primers and 13 Jbeta primers. Sequenced by immunoSEQ multiplex PCR; TCRdb stores in-frame clones only, minus some. The sample includes 150,000 to 200,000 clones, nearly 80% of them seen just once. Overall study results and limits: Later analysis identified a missense DCLRE1C variant that was linked to TCR beta V- and J-gene trimming. A later analysis reportedly found that, within productive TCRs, an Asian-associated ancestry cluster had fewer N-insertions than the mean observed across the roughly 700 donors. An analysis done earlier found most TCR beta V segments productive about 90% or about 30% of the time.

This TCR derives from a woman under 40 in good health and CMV-seropositive. The chain has TRBV5-6 and TRBJ2-5; D is perhaps TRBD1 (5 bases). Sequences were obtained from PBMCs. As DNA, the CDR3 is TGTGCCAGCAGCGCAGGGTTCCCGGAGACCCAGTACTTC. Encoded protein: CASSAGFPETQYF.